This T cell receptor (beta chain) was documented in a study of T cell responses to AZD1222 COVID-19 vaccine. Clones were read by immunoSEQ multiplex PCR, and TCRdb kept only the in-frame ones, dropping some. This sample has tens of thousands of clones; roughly 80% occur once, and the top ten carry about 20%. Whole-study results and caveats: Across the whole spike, CD4 TCRs peaked at regions 160-218 and 743-854.

This clone was counted a few times. Its antigen is as yet unknown. Source: peripheral blood, taken on day 0 of MenACWY control vaccination. This sequence was found in an adult in good health.

Here the CDR3 reads CASSTGNQNEKLFF. CDR3 nucleotides: TGTGCCAGCAGTACGGGAAACCAGAATGAAAAACTGTTTTTT. V gene TRBV6-5 combines with J gene TRBJ1-4; no clear D. Germline-derived CDR1 and CDR2 are MNHEY and SVGAGI. CDR3 length: 14 amino acids. Trimming stripped 5 bases from V and 5 bases from J, with 12 bases between.